The clone carrying this TCR beta chain was seen many times. Regarding time point: newly diagnosed GD, antithyroid drugs for less than 3 months. From PBMCs, RNA was extracted and then used to make the TCR library. Collection of peripheral blood (about 8.8 milliliters) was done using EDTA tubes. The sample is drawn from a study of regulatory T cells in long-lasting Graves disease. Germline CDR1 reads SEHNR; CDR2 reads FQNEAQ (reference sequence). This CDR3 has 13 residues. Trimming stripped 1 base from V and 5 bases from J, with 6 bases between. Library construction for TCR beta used iRepertoire HTBI primers and Arm-PCR of CDR3 regions. Original handling: Throughout the samples, researchers identified some 57 TRBV and 14 TRBJ segments. MiXCR was run by TCRdb on the multiplex PCR reads, yielding one entry per CDR3 protein. TCRdb, not the original authors, processed these V and J calls. Here the sample spans some 330,000 distinct CDR3 sequences, about 11% being singletons.

In addition, the sample was reused for a study of T cells in Graves' hyperthyroidism and ophthalmopathy. That paper notes: Most clonotypes that expanded in the thyroid above 0.001 also showed up in blood.

This TCR was sampled from a woman between 18 and 29 years old with Graves disease. Sequencing was performed on peripheral blood mononuclear cells (PBMCs), taken at new diagnosis, from a patient treated with antithyroid drugs. The chain employs TRBV7-9 and TRBJ2-1; D call uncertain. CDR3 loop: CASSLVPNNEQFF. CDR3 in DNA: TGTGCCAGCAGCTTAGTTCCCAACAATGAGCAGTTCTTC.